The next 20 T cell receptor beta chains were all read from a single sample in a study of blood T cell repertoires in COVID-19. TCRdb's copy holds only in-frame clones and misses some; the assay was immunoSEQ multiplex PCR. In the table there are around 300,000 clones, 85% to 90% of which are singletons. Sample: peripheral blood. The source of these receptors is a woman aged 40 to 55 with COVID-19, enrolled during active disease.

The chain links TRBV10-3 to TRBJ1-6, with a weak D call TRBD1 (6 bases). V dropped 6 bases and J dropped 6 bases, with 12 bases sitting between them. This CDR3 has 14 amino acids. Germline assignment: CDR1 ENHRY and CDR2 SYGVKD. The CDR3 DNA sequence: TGTGCCATCAGCGTAGGACAGACTAATTCACCCCTCCACTTT. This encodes CAISVGQTNSPLHF.

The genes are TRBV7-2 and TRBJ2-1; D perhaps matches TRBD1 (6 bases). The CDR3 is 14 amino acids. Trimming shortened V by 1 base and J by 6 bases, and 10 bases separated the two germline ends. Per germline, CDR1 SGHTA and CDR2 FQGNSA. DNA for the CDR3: TGTGCCAGCAGCTTAGGGACAGACGTCAATGAGCAGTTCTTC. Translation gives CASSLGTDVNEQFF.

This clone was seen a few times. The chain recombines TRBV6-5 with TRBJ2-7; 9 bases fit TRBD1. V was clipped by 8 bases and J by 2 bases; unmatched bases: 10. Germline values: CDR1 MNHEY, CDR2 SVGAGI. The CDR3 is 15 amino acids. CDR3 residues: CASGPGQGVTYEQYF. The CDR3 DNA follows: TGTGCCAGCGGGCCGGGACAGGGTGTCACCTACGAGCAGTACTTC.

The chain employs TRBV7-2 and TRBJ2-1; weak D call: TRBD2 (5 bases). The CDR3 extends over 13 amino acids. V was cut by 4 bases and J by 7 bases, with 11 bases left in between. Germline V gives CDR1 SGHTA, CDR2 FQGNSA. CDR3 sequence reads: CASSSGPGNEQFF. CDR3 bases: TGTGCCAGCAGCTCCGGCCCGGGGAATGAGCAGTTCTTC.

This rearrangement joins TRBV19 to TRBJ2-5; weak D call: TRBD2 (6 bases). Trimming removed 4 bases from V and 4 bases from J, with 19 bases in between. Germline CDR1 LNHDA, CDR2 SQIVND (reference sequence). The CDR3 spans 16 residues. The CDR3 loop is CASSKTSGGGGETQYF. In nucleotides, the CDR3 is TGTGCCAGTAGTAAAACCTCCGGGGGAGGAGGAGAGACCCAGTACTTC.

The CDR3 region has the DNA TGTGCCAGCAGTCGTGACAGGGGGAGACAGCCCCAGCATTTT. It is translated as CASSRDRGRQPQHF. This sequence joins TRBV6-5 and TRBJ1-5; the match to TRBD1 covers 9 bases. V shed 5 bases and J 7 bases; nucleotides not matched to a gene: 6. CDR1 is MNHEY, CDR2 SVGAGI, per germline. This CDR3 spans 14 amino acids.

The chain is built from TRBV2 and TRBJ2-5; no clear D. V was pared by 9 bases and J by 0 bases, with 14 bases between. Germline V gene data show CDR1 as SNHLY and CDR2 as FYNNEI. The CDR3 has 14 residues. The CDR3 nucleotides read TGTGCCAGTAAATTGAGCGCAAACCAAGAGACCCAGTACTTC. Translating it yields CASKLSANQETQYF.

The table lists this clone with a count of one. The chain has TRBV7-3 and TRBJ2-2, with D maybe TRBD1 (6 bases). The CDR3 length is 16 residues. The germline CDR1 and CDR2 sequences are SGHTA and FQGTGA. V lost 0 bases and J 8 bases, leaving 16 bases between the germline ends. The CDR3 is CASSLTGSQGMGELFF. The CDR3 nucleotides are TGTGCCAGCAGCTTAACGGGGTCACAGGGCATGGGGGAGCTGTTTTTT. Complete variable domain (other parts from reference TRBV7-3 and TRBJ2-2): GAGVSQTPSNKVTEKGKYVELRCDPISGHTALYWYRQSLGQGPEFLIYFQGTGAADDSGLPNDRFFAVRPEGSVSTLKIQRTERGDSAVYLCASSLTGSQGMGELFFGEGSRLTVL.

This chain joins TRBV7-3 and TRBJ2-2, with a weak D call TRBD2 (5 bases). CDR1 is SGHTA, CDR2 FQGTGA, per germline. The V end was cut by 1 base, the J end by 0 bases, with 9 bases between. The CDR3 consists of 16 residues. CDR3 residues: CASSLIGSANTGELFF. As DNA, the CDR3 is TGTGCCAGCAGCTTAATCGGTAGCGCGAACACCGGGGAGCTGTTTTTT. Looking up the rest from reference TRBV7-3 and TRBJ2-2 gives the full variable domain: GAGVSQTPSNKVTEKGKYVELRCDPISGHTALYWYRQSLGQGPEFLIYFQGTGAADDSGLPNDRFFAVRPEGSVSTLKIQRTERGDSAVYLCASSLIGSANTGELFFGEGSRLTVL.

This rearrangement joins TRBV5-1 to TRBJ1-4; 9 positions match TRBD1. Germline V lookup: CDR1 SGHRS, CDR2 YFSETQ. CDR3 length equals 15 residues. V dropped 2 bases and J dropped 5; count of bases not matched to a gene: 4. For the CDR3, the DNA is TGCGCCAGCAGCTTCGGCGGACAGGGGAATGAAAAACTGTTTTTT. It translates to CASSFGGQGNEKLFF.

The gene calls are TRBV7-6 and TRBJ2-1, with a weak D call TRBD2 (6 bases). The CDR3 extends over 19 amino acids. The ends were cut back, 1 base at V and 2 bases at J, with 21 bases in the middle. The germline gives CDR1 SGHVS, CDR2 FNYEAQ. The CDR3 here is CASSLEIWGDLSTYNEQFF. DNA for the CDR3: TGTGCCAGCAGCTTAGAAATTTGGGGGGACCTTTCGACCTACAATGAGCAGTTCTTC.

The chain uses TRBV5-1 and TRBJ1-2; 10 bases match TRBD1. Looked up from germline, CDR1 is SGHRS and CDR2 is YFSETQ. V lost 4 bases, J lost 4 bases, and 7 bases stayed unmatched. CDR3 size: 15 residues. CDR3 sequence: CASSGGDRGSYGYTF. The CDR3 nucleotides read TGCGCCAGCAGCGGAGGGGACAGGGGTAGCTATGGCTACACCTTC.

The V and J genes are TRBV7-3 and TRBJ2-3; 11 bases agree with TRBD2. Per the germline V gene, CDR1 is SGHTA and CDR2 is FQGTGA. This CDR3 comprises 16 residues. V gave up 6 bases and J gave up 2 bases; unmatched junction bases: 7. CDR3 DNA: TGTGCCAGCAGTCGGCCGGGACTAGCGGTCACAGATACGCAGTATTTT. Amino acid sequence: CASSRPGLAVTDTQYF.

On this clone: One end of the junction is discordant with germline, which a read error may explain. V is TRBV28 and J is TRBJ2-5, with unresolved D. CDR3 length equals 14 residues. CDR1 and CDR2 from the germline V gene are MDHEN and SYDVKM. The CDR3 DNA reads TGTGCCAGCAGTTTGTTTGAGTTTGGAGAGACCCGGTACTTC. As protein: CASSLFEFGETRYF.

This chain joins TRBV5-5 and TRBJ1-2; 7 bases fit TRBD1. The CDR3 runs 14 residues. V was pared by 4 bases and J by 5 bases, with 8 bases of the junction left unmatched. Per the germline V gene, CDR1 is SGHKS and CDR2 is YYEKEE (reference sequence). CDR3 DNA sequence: TGTGCCAGCAGCAGGTCCCGGGACAGATATGGCTACACCTTC. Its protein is CASSRSRDRYGYTF.

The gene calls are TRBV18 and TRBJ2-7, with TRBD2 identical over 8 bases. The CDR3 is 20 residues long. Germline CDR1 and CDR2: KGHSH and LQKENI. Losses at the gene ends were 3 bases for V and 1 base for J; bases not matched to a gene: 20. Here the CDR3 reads CASSPLGPKTNAGGSYEQYF. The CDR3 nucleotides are TGTGCCAGCTCACCCCTAGGACCGAAAACTAATGCGGGAGGTTCCTACGAGCAGTACTTC.

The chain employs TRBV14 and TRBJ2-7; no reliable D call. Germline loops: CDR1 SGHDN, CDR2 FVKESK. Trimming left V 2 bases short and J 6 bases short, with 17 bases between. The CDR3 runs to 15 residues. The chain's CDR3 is CASSQPGAPTREQYF. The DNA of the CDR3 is TGTGCCAGCAGCCAACCGGGTGCCCCGACTCGCGAGCAGTACTTC.

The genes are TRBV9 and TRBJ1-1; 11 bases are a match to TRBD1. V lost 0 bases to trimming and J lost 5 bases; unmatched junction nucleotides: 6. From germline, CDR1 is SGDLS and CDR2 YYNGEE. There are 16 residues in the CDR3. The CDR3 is CASSVAGQGAGTEAFF. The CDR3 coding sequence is TGTGCCAGCAGCGTAGCCGGACAGGGGGCCGGGACTGAAGCTTTCTTT.

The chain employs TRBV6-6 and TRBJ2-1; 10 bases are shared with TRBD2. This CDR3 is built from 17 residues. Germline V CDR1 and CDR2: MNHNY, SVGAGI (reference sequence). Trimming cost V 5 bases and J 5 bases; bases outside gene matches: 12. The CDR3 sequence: CASSPFPGLAPNNEQFF. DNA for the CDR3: TGTGCCAGCAGTCCCTTCCCGGGACTAGCGCCAAACAATGAGCAGTTCTTC.

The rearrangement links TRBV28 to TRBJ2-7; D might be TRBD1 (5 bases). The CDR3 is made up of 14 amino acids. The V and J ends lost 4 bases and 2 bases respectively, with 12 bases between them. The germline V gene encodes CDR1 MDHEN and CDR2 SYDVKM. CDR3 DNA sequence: TGTGCCAGCAGTTCCCTGGGGCAGACCTACGAGCAGTACTTC. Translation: CASSSLGQTYEQYF.